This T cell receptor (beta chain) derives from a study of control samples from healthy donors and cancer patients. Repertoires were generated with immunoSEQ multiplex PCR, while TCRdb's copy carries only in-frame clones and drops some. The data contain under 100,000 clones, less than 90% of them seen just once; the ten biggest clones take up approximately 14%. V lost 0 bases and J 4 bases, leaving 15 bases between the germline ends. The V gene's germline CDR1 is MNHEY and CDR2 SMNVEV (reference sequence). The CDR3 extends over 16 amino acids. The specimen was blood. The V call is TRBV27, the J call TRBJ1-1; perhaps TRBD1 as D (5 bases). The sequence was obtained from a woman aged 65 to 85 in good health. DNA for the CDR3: TGTGCCAGCAGTTTATCCCGGGGGAGTTTAGGCACTGAAGCTTTCTTT. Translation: CASSLSRGSLGTEAFF.